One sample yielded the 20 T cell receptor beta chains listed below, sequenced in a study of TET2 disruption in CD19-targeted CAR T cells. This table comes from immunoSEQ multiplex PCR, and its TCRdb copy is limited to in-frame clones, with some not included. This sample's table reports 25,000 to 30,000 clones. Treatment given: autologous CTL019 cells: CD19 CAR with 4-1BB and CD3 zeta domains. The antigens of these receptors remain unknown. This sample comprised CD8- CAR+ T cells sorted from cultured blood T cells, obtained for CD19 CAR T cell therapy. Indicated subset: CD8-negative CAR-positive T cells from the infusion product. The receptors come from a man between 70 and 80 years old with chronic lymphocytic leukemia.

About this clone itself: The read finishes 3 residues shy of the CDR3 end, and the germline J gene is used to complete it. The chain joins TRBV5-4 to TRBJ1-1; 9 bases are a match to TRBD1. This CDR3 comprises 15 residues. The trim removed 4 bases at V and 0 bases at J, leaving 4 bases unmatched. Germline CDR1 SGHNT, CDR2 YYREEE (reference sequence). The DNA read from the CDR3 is TGTGCCAGCAGCCTCGGGACAGGGATGAACACTGAA. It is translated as CASSLGTGMNTE. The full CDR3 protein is CASSLGTGMNTEAFF.

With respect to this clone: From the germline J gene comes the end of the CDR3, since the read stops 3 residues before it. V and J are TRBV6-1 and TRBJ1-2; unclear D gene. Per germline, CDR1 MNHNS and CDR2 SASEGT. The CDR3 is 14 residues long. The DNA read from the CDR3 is TGTGCCAGCAGTGAAGCTCATCGCACAGATACC. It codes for CASSEAHRTDT. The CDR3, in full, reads CASSEAHRTDTYTF.

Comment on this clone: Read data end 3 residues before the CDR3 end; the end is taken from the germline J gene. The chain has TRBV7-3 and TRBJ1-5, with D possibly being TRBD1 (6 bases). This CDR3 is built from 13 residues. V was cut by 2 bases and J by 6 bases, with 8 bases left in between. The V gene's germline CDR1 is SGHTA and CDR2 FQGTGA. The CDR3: CASSLPQGQPQHF. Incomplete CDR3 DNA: TGTGCCAGCAGCTTACCACAGGGTCAGCCC. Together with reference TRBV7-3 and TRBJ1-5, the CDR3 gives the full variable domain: GAGVSQTPSNKVTEKGKYVELRCDPISGHTALYWYRQSLGQGPEFLIYFQGTGAADDSGLPNDRFFAVRPEGSVSTLKIQRTERGDSAVYLCASSLPQGQPQHFGDGTRLSIL.

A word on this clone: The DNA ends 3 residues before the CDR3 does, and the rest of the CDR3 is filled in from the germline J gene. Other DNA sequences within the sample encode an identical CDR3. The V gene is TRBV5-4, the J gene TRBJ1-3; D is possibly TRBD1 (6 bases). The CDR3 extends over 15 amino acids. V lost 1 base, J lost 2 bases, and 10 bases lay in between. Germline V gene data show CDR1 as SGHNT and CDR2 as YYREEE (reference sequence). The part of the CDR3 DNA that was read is TGTGCCAGCAGCTTGCCCGGGACAACTGGAAACACC. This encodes CASSLPGTTGNT. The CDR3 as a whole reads CASSLPGTTGNTIYF.

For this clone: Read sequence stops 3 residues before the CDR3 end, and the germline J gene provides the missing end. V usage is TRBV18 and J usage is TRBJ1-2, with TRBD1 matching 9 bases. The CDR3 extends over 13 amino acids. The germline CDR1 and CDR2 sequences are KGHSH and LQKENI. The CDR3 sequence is CASGQGNSYDYTF. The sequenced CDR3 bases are TGTGCCAGTGGACAGGGGAACTCCTACGAC.

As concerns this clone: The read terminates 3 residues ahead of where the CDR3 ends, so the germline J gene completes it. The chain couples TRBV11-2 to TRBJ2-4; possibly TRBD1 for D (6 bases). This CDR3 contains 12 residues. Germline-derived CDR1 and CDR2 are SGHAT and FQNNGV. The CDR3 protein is CASRDSQETQYF. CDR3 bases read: TGTGCCAGCAGGGACAGCCAAGAGACT.

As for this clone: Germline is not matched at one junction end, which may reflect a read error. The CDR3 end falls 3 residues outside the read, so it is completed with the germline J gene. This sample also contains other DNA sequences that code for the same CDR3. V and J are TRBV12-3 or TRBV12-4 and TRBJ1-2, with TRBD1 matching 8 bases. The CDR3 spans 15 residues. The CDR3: CASSLGAGGYYGYTF. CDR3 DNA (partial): TGTGCCAGCAGTTTGGGTGCAGGGGGCTACTATGGT.

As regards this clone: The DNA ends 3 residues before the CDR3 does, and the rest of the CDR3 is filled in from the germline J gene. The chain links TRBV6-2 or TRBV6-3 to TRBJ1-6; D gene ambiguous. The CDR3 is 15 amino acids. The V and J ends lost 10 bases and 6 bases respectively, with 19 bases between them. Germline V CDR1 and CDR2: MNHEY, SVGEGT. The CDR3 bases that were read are TGTGCCACGAAATCGCATACGGAGGGTAATTCACCC. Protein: CATKSHTEGNSP. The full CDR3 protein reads CATKSHTEGNSPLHF.

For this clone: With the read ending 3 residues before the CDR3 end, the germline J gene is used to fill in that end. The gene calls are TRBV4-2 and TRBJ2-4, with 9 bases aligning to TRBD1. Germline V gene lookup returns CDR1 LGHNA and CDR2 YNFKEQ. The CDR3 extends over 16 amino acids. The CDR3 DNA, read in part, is TGTGCCAGCAGCCAAGGGACAGGGGCTAGCAATCAGCCT. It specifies CASSQGTGASNQP. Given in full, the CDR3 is CASSQGTGASNQPQYF.

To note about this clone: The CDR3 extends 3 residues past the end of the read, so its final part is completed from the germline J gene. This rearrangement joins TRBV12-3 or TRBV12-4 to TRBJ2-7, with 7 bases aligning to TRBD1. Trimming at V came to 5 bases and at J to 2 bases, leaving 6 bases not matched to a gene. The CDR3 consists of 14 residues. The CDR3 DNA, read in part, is TGTGCCAGCAGTCCCCGGACAGGCCCCTACGAG. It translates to CASSPRTGPYE. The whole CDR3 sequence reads CASSPRTGPYEQYF.

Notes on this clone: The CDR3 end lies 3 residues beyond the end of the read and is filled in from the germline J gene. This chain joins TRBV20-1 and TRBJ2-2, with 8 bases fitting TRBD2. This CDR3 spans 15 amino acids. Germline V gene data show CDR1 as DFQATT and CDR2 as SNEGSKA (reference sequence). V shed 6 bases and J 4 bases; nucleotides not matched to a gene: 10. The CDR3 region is CSAKPVSGVTGELFF. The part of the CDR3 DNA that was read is TGCAGTGCCAAACCTGTTAGCGGGGTCACCGGGGAG.

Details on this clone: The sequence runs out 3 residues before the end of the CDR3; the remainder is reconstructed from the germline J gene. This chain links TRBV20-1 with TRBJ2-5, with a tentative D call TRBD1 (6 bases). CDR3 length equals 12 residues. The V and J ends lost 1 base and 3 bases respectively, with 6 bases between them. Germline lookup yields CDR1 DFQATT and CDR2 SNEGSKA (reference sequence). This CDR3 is CSARGQEETQYF. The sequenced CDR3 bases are TGCAGTGCTAGAGGACAGGAAGAGACC.

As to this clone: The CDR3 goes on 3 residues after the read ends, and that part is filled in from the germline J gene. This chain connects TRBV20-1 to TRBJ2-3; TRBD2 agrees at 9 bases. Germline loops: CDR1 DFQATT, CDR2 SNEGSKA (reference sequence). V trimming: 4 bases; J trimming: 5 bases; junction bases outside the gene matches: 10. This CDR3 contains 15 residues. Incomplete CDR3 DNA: TGCAGTGCTATGAACGCGGGGGGGCCTCAAGATACG. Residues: CSAMNAGGPQDT. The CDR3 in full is CSAMNAGGPQDTQYF.

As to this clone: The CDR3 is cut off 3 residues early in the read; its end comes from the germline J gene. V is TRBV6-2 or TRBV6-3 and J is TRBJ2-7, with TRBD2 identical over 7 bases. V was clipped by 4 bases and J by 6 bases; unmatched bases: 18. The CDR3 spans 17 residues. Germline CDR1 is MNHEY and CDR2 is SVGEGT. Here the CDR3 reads CASSSWGGSPPPTEQYF. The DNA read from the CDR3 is TGTGCCAGCAGTTCGTGGGGGGGGAGCCCACCCCCTACCGAG.

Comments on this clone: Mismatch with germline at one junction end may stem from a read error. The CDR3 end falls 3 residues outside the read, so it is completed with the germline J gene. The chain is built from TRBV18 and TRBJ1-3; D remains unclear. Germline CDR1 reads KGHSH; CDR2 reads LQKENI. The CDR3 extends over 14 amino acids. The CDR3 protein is CASSSEGAGNTIYF. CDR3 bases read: TGTGCCAGCTCCTCGGAAGGAGCAGGAAACACT.

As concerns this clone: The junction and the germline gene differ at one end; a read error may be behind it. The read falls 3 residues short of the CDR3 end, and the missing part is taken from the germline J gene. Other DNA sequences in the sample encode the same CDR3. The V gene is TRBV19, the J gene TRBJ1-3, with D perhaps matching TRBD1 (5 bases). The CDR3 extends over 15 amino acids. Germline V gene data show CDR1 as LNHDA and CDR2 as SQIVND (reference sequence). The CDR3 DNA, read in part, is TGTGCCACACGCCAGGGTCTCCAGGGCGGAAACACT. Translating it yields CATRQGLQGGNT. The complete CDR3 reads CATRQGLQGGNTIYF.

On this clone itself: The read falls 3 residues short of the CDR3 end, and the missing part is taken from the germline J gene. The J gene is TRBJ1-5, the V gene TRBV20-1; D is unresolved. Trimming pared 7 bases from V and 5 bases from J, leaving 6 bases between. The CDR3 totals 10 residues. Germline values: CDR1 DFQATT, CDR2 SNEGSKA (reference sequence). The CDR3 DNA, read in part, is TGCAGTGTCGCAGATCAGCCC. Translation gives CSVADQP. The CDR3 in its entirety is CSVADQPQHF.

CDR3 DNA, as far as it was read: TGTGCCAGCAGCGGCGGGGGTAGCTCCTACAATGAG. Amino acids: CASSGGGSSYNE. The full CDR3 is CASSGGGSSYNEQFF. This chain uses TRBV7-8 with TRBJ2-1; 7 bases are a match to TRBD2. The sequence runs out 3 residues before the end of the CDR3; the remainder is reconstructed from the germline J gene. The CDR3 spans 15 residues. The ends lost 5 bases at V and 0 bases at J; junction bases unmatched: 4. Germline CDR1 reads SGHVS; CDR2 reads FQNEAQ.

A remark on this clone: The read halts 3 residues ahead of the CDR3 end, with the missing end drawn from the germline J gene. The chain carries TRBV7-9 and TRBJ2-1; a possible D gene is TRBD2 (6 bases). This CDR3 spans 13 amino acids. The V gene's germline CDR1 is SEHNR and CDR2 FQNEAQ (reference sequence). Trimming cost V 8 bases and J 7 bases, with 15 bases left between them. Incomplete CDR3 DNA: TGTGCCAGCCACAGTGGGGGGAAGAATGAG. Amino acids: CASHSGGKNE. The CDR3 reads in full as CASHSGGKNEQFF. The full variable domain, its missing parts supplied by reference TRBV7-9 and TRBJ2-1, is DTGVSQNPRHKITKRGQNVTFRCDPISEHNRLYWYRQTLGQGPEFLTYFQNEAQLEKSRLLSDRFSAERPKGSFSTLEIQRTEQGDSAMYLCASHSGGKNEQFFGPGTRLTVL.

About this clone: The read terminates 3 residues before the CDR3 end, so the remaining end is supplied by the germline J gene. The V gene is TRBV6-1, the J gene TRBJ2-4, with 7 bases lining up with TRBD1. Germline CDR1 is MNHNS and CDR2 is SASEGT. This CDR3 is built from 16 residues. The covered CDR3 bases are TGTGCCAGCAGTGAATTCGGGACAGAGAGCAATCAGCCT. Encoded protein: CASSEFGTESNQP. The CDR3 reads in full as CASSEFGTESNQPQYF.